This T cell receptor (beta chain) was captured by sequencing in a study of blood T cells in healthy people across ages. The CDR3 is made up of 14 amino acids. V lost 5 bases and J lost 6, with 13 bases in between. The germline V gene has CDR1 SGHTA and CDR2 FQGNSA. Using a J-beta primer mix together with a sample-barcoded 5' primer, a second PCR was run for roughly 6 to 12 cycles. TCRdb ran MiXCR on the 5' RACE reads and lists one entry per CDR3 protein. Here the sample spans 790,000 or so distinct CDR3 sequences, around 50% being singletons. This sequence joins TRBV7-2 and TRBJ2-2, with D hard to call. This receptor was obtained from a man aged 40-49 years in good health. Sequencing used blood. The CDR3 region is CASSPNTRAGELFF. Written as DNA, the CDR3 is TGTGCCAGCAGCCCCAACACCCGGGCCGGGGAGCTGTTTTTT. The full variable domain, its missing parts supplied by reference TRBV7-2 and TRBJ2-2, is GAGVSQSPSNKVTEKGKDVELRCDPISGHTALYWYRQSLGQGLEFLIYFQGNSAPDKSGLPSDRFSAERTGGSVSTLTIQRTQQEDSAVYLCASSPNTRAGELFFGEGSRLTVL.